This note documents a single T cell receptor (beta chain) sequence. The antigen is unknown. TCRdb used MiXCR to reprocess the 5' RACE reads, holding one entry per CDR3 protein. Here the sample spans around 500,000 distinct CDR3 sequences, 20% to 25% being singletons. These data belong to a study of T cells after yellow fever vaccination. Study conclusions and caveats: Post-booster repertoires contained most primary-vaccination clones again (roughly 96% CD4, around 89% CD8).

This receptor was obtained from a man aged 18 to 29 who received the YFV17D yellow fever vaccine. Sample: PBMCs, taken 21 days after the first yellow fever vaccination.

The CDR3: CASNHGGSNQPQHF. As DNA, the CDR3 is TGTGCCAGCAATCACGGGGGAAGCAATCAGCCCCAGCATTTT. V usage is TRBV6-2 or TRBV6-3 and J usage is TRBJ1-5; D may be TRBD1 (5 bases). Trimming left V 7 bases short and J 1 base short, with 11 bases between. This CDR3 is 14 amino acids long. In germline, CDR1 is MNHEY, CDR2 SVGEGT.